The sample holds a few counts of the clone carrying this TCR beta chain. A single record per CDR3 protein comes from TCRdb applying MiXCR to the 5' RACE reads. Altogether roughly 50,000 distinct CDR3 sequences are present, almost 25% being singletons, with the ten largest covering 2.5% to 3.5%. Germline CDR1 LNHNV, CDR2 YYDKDF (reference sequence). The CDR3 is 14 residues long. Trimming removed 3 bases from V and 4 bases from J, with 10 bases in between. The source of this sequence is a female donor with breast cancer. The sample comprised tumor-infiltrating naive CD4+ T cells sorted from the breast tumor. As for subset: naive CD4+ T cells, CD4+CD45RA+CD25-. The rearrangement uses TRBV15 and TRBJ2-1; a possible D gene is TRBD2 (5 bases). The CDR3 here is CATSSGLLYNEQFF. The DNA for the CDR3 is TGTGCCACCAGCAGTGGACTTCTTTACAATGAGCAGTTCTTC.